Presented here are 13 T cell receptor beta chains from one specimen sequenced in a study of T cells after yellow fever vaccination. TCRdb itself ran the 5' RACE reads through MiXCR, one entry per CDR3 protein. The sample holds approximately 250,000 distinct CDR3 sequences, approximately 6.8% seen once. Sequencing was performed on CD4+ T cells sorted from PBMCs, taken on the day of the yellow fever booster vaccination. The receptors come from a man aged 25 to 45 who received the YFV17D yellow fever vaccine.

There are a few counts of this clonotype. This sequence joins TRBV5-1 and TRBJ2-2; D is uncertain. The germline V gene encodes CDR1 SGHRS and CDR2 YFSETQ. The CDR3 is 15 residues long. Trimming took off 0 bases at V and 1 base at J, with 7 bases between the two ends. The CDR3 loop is CASSLDSRNTGELFF. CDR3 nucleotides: TGCGCCAGCAGCTTGGACTCGCGGAACACCGGGGAGCTGTTTTTT.

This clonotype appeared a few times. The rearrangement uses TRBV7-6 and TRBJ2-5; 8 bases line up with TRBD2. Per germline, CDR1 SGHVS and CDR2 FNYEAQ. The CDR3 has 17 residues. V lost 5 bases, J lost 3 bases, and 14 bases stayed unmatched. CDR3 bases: TGTGCCAGCAGCCCCACCCGAACTACTAGCGGAAAAGAGACCCAGTACTTC. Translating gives CASSPTRTTSGKETQYF.

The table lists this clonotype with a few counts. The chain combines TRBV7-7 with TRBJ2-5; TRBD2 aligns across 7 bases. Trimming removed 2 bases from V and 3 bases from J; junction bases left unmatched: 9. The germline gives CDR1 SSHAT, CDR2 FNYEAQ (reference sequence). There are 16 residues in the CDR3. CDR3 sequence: CASSLPSGRGKETQYF. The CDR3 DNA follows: TGTGCCAGCAGCTTACCTAGCGGAAGGGGTAAAGAGACCCAGTACTTC.

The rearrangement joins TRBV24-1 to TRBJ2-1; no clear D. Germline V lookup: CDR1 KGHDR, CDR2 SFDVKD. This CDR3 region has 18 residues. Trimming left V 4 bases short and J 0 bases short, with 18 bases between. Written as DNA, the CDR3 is TGTGCCACCAGTGACCCCATGGCAGGCCAGAGCTCCTACAATGAGCAGTTCTTC. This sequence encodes CATSDPMAGQSSYNEQFF.

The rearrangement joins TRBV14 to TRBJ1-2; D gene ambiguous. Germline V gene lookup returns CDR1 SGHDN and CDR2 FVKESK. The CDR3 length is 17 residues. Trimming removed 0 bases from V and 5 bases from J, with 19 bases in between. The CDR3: CASSQDHSRQLRYGYTF. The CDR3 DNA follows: TGTGCCAGCAGCCAAGATCATAGTAGGCAGCTTCGATATGGCTACACCTTC.

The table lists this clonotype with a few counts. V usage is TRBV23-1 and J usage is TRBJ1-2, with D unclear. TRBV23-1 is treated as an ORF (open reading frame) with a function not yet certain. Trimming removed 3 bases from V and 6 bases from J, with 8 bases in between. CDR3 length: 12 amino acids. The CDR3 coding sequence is TGCGCCAGCAGTCAGTCCAGAGATGGCTACACCTTC. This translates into CASSQSRDGYTF.

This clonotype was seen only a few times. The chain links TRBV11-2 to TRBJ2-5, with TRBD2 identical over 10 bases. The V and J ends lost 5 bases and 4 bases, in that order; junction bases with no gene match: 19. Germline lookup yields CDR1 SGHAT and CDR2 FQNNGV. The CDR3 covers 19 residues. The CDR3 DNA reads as TGTGCCAGCAGCCCCCGGGGGGTAGCGGGAGGTCAATTGTCAGAGACCCAGTACTTC. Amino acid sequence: CASSPRGVAGGQLSETQYF.

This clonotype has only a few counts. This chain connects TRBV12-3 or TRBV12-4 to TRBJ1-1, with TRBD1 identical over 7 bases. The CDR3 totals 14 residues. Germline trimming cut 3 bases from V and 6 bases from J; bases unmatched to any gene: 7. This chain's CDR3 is CASSFLGQGAEAFF. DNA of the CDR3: TGTGCCAGCAGTTTTTTGGGCCAGGGGGCTGAAGCTTTCTTT.

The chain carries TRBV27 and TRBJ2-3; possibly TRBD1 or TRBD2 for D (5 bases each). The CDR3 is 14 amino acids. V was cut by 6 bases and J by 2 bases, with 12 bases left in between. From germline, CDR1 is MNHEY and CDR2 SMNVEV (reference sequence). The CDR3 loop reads CASRRAGLTDTQYF. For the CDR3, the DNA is TGTGCCAGCAGGCGGGCAGGGCTCACAGATACGCAGTATTTT.

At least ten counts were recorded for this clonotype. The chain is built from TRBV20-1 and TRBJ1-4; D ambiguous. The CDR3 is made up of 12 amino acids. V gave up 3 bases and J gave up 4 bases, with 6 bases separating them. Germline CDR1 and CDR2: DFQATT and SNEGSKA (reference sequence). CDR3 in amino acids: CSASPVNEKLFF. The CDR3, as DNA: TGCAGTGCTAGTCCCGTTAATGAAAAACTGTTTTTT.

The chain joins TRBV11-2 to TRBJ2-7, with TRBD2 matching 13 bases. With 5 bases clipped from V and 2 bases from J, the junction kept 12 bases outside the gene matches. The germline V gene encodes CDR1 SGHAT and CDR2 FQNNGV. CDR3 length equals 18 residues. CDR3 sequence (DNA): TGTGCCAGCAGCATCCGACTAGCGGGAGGTCTGAGGCCCTACGAGCAGTACTTC. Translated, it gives CASSIRLAGGLRPYEQYF.

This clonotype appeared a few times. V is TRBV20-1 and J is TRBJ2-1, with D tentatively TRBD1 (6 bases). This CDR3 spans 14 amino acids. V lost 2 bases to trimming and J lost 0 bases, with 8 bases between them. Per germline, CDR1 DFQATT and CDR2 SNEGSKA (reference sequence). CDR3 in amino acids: CSARRGGSYNEQFF. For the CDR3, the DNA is TGCAGTGCTAGAAGAGGGGGCTCCTACAATGAGCAGTTCTTC.

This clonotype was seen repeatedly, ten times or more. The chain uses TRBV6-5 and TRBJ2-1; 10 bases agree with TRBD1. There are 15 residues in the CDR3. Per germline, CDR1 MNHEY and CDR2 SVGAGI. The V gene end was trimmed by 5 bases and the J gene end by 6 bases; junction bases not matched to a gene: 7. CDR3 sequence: CASSPRDRGLNEQFF. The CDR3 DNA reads TGTGCCAGCAGTCCCCGGGACAGGGGCCTCAATGAGCAGTTCTTC.